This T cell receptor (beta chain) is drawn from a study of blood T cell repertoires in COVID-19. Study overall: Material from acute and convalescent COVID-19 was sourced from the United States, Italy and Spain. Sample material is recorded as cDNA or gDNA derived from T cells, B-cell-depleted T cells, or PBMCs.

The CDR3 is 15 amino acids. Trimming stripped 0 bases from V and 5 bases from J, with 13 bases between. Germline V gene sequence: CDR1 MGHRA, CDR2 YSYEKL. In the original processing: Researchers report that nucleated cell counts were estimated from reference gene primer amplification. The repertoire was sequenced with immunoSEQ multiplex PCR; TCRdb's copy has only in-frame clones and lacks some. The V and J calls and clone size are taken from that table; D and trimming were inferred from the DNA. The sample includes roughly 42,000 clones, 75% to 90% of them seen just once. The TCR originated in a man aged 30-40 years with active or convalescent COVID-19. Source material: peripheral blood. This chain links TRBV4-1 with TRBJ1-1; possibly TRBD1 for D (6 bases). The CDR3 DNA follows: TGCGCCAGCAGCCAAGAGGGGGCGAGGAGTACTGAAGCTTTCTTT. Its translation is CASSQEGARSTEAFF.